This TCR beta chain was identified during a study of T-cell reconstitution after alpha-beta-depleted transplantation in children. For TCRbeta, the library was prepared with unique molecular identifiers. MiXCR was run by TCRdb on the PCR reads, yielding one entry per CDR3 protein. The sample records more than 100,000 distinct CDR3 sequences, under 30% being singletons. The sample holds a few counts of this clonotype. V dropped 1 base and J dropped 4; count of bases not matched to a gene: 3. The CDR3 loop spans 14 amino acids. The sequence was obtained from a male patient under 10 years old who had a stem cell transplant for chronic granulomatous disease, so the T cells may come from the graft donor. This chain connects TRBV12-3 or TRBV12-4 to TRBJ2-5, with TRBD2 identical over 7 bases. The material sequenced was PBMCs, mostly from graft donor cells, taken 180 days after TCRalphabeta/CD19-depleted stem cell transplant. The CDR3 is CASSLVREAETQYF. The CDR3 DNA reads TGTGCCAGCAGTTTAGTCCGGGAGGCAGAGACCCAGTACTTC.